The 10 T cell receptor beta chains given below trace back to one sample, sequenced in a study of blood T cells in healthy people across ages. Sample-barcoded 5' priming and a J-beta primer mix drove a second PCR of 7 to 11 cycles. Using its own MiXCR run on the 5' RACE reads, TCRdb lists one record per CDR3 protein. The sample contains around 990,000 distinct CDR3 sequences, roughly two fifths of which appear only once. Material for sequencing was blood. All receptors derive from a young man in good health.

The rearrangement links TRBV2 to TRBJ2-2; 7 nucleotides agree with TRBD2. The germline V gene encodes CDR1 SNHLY and CDR2 FYNNEI. Trimming at V came to 6 bases and at J to 1 base, leaving 2 bases not matched to a gene. The CDR3 contains 14 residues. The CDR3: CASRLAENTGELFF. The CDR3 nucleotides are TGTGCCAGCAGGCTAGCGGAGAACACCGGGGAGCTGTTTTTT. The whole variable domain, remainder taken from reference TRBV2 and TRBJ2-2, is EPEVTQTPSHQVTQMGQEVILRCVPISNHLYFYWYRQILGQKVEFLVSFYNNEISEKSEIFDDQFSVERPDGSNFTLKIRSTKLEDSAMYFCASRLAENTGELFFGEGSRLTVL.

This clonotype has just a few counts. V is TRBV7-9 and J is TRBJ1-2; TRBD1 aligns across 8 bases. Looked up from germline, CDR1 is SEHNR and CDR2 is FQNEAQ (reference sequence). This CDR3 is 14 amino acids long. The V segment lost 7 bases and the J segment 5 bases; nucleotides outside the gene matches: 9. The CDR3 protein is CASNVVDREYGYTF. CDR3 coding DNA: TGTGCCAGCAACGTCGTGGACAGGGAATATGGCTACACCTTC. The full variable domain, in which reference TRBV7-9 and TRBJ1-2 provide the parts outside the CDR3, is DTGVSQNPRHKITKRGQNVTFRCDPISEHNRLYWYRQTLGQGPEFLTYFQNEAQLEKSRLLSDRFSAERPKGSFSTLEIQRTEQGDSAMYLCASNVVDREYGYTFGSGTRLTVV.

The gene calls are TRBV12-3 or TRBV12-4 and TRBJ2-1, with TRBD2 as a possible D gene (7 bases). The CDR3 loop spans 15 amino acids. With 3 bases removed from V and 4 bases from J, the gap between germline ends came to 13 bases. The CDR3 nucleotides read TGTGCCAGCAGTTTTGGCCGGGGGGCATACAATGAGCAGTTCTTC. This encodes CASSFGRGAYNEQFF.

The gene calls are TRBV20-1 and TRBJ1-2; D remains ambiguous. Deletions cut 5 bases from V and 2 bases from J, with 15 bases between. Looked up from germline, CDR1 is DFQATT and CDR2 is SNEGSKA (reference sequence). This CDR3 region has 14 residues. For the CDR3, the DNA is TGCAGTGCTCCGAACACCCAGACGAACTATGGCTACACCTTC. Translated: CSAPNTQTNYGYTF.

The chain recombines TRBV12-3 or TRBV12-4 with TRBJ1-2; D perhaps matches TRBD1 (5 bases). The CDR3 covers 15 residues. The V end lost 1 base, the J end lost 4 bases, and 13 bases lay between the germline ends. The CDR3 spells CASSLGQGIPYGYTF. As DNA, the CDR3 is TGTGCCAGCAGTTTAGGCCAGGGAATACCCTATGGCTACACCTTC.

The V call is TRBV7-2, the J call TRBJ2-2; 9 positions match TRBD1. This CDR3 is built from 15 residues. CDR1 is SGHTA, CDR2 FQGNSA, per germline. V gave up 5 bases and J gave up 5 bases; unmatched junction bases: 6. CDR3 nucleotides: TGTACCAGCAGCCCAACAGGGGGCTTAACCGGGGAGCTGTTTTTT. Protein: CTSSPTGGLTGELFF.

The J gene is TRBJ2-5, the V gene TRBV11-2; no clear D gene. Germline CDR1 reads SGHAT; CDR2 reads FQNNGV. The V and J ends lost 5 bases and 4 bases respectively, with 14 bases between them. This CDR3 comprises 14 residues. CDR3 in amino acids: CASSPRAAGETQYF. In DNA, the CDR3 is TGTGCCAGCAGCCCTAGGGCGGCAGGAGAGACCCAGTACTTC. The complete variable domain, with remaining parts taken from reference TRBV11-2 and TRBJ2-5, reads EAGVAQSPRYKIIEKRQSVAFWCNPISGHATLYWYQQILGQGPKLLIQFQNNGVVDDSQLPKDRFSAERLKGVDSTLKIQPAKLEDSAVYLCASSPRAAGETQYFGPGTRLLVL.

This rearrangement joins TRBV5-5 to TRBJ2-5, with 10 bases lining up with TRBD1. After removal of 3 bases from V and 4 bases from J, the junction contained 3 bases not matched to a gene. This CDR3 has 14 residues. Germline V gives CDR1 SGHKS, CDR2 YYEKEE (reference sequence). In nucleotides, the CDR3 is TGTGCCAGCAGCTGGACAGGGGGAGCAGAGACCCAGTACTTC. Translation gives CASSWTGGAETQYF.

This clonotype was found a few times. The chain joins TRBV27 to TRBJ2-5, with no clear D. Trimming removed 3 bases at V and 7 bases at J, with 12 bases between. Per germline, CDR1 MNHEY and CDR2 SMNVEV (reference sequence). CDR3 length equals 13 residues. CDR3 sequence (DNA): TGTGCCAGCAGTTTTGGTGTCGAAGGGACCCAGTACTTC. Protein product: CASSFGVEGTQYF.

The chain employs TRBV20-1 and TRBJ1-1; 8 bases match TRBD1. This CDR3 spans 12 amino acids. V shed 7 bases, J shed 4 bases, and the junction held 5 bases outside the gene matches. Germline V gives CDR1 DFQATT, CDR2 SNEGSKA (reference sequence). The chain's CDR3 is CSVRQGTTEAFF. The CDR3 nucleotides read TGCAGTGTTCGACAGGGGACCACTGAAGCTTTCTTT.